The present T cell receptor (beta chain) was sequenced within a study of CD8+ T cells in alopecia areata. Study-level background: Percent of scalp involved defined treated patients' severity scores.

Stated treatment: oral pan-JAK inhibitor, 5-10 mg twice daily. Cell sorting was applied to PBMCs, and CD4+ and CD8+ T cells were collected. General study findings and limits: An increase in clonality over normal scalp was evident in lesional scalp, especially alopecia totalis/universalis.

This clone was counted between two and nine times. Antigen specificity is unknown. Germline V gene lookup returns CDR1 MDHEN and CDR2 SYDVKM. This CDR3 comprises 15 residues. Trimming shortened V by 1 base and J by 4 bases, and 11 bases separated the two germline ends. Sequencing relied on a cDNA template that was reverse transcribed from extracted RNA. The method was immunoSEQ multiplex PCR; TCRdb's version includes in-frame clones alone and lacks a portion of them. Altogether about 70,000 clones are present, 29% being singletons, with the ten largest covering 14% to 15%. This receptor was identified in a human donor with alopecia areata. The chain combines TRBV28 with TRBJ1-5, with a tentative D call TRBD1 (6 bases). Sequencing was performed on CD8+ T cells sorted from blood, taken at week 4, from a patient treated with tofacitinib. CDR3 protein: CASSLFRGGNQPQHF. As DNA, the CDR3 is TGTGCCAGCAGTTTATTCAGGGGAGGTAATCAGCCCCAGCATTTT. The full variable domain, with the rest looked up from reference TRBV28 and TRBJ1-5, is DVKVTQSSRYLVKRTGEKVFLECVQDMDHENMFWYRQDPGLGLRLIYFSYDVKMKEKGDIPEGYSVSREKKERFSLILESASTNQTSMYLCASSLFRGGNQPQHFGDGTRLSIL.